Below, one TCR beta chain is given with its context. Antigen: not known. These data belong to a study of cytomegalovirus exposure and HLA in healthy donors. Points from the study as a whole: One later analysis, an examination of the roughly 130 validation repertoires, found that first-cohort TCR clusters tended to co-occur in them.

TCRdb keeps only in-frame clones here, not all; method: immunoSEQ multiplex PCR. The sample comprises more than 250,000 clones, 90% of which are singletons, and around 3.1% rests with the top ten. CDR3 size: 16 residues. Per the germline V gene, CDR1 is MRHNA and CDR2 is SNTAGT. The V gene end was trimmed by 2 bases and the J gene end by 0 bases; junction bases not matched to a gene: 4. The donors were part of the validation cohort of roughly 110 subjects. That cohort was separate from the first cohort, which comprised 666 subjects. Sequencing was performed on PBMCs. The clonotype originates from a young woman in good health and CMV-seronegative. This chain links TRBV6-4 with TRBJ2-1; 7 bases are shared with TRBD2. The CDR3 sequence: CASSDTPSGSYNEQFF. The CDR3, as DNA: TGTGCCAGCAGTGACACTCCTAGCGGCTCCTACAATGAGCAGTTCTTC.